One and the same sample provided the 10 T cell receptor beta chains below, sequenced in a study of cytomegalovirus exposure and HLA in healthy donors. Vbeta (60) and Jbeta (13) primers were used in the PCR. Profiled with immunoSEQ multiplex PCR; TCRdb holds only in-frame clones, not every one. The sample includes some 250,000 clones, 82% of them seen just once. Sequenced sample: PBMCs. The receptors originated from a woman aged 40 to 50 in good health and CMV-seropositive.

V is TRBV19 and J is TRBJ2-1; 8 bases map to TRBD2. CDR3 length: 13 amino acids. The ends lost 5 bases at V and 9 bases at J; junction bases unmatched: 6. Germline CDR1 and CDR2: LNHDA and SQIVND (reference sequence). CDR3 loop: CASSLRTSLEQFF. The CDR3 nucleotides read TGTGCCAGTAGTCTTCGGACTAGCCTTGAGCAGTTCTTC.

The sample holds one count of this clone. V is TRBV5-8 and J is TRBJ2-3, with 11 bases identical to TRBD1. Germline loops: CDR1 SGHTS, CDR2 YDEGEE. The CDR3 loop spans 17 amino acids. V lost 4 bases, J lost 0 bases, and 7 bases stayed unmatched. CDR3 loop: CASSSGQGAYSTDTQYF. CDR3 nucleotides: TGTGCCAGCAGCAGTGGACAGGGGGCGTACAGCACAGATACGCAGTATTTT.

V gene TRBV7-2 combines with J gene TRBJ2-3; D is unresolved. The V end was cut by 5 bases, the J end by 6 bases, with 12 bases between. CDR1 and CDR2 from the germline V gene are SGHTA and FQGNSA. The CDR3 contains 13 residues. The CDR3 DNA is TGTGCCAGCAGCCCACAGTCACACGATACGCAGTATTTT. Translated, it gives CASSPQSHDTQYF.

This chain uses TRBV30 with TRBJ1-1; TRBD1 is a possible D gene (5 bases). The V end lost 2 bases, the J end lost 2 bases, and 9 bases lay between the germline ends. The CDR3 length is 13 residues. In germline, CDR1 is GTSNPN, CDR2 SVGIG (reference sequence). The DNA of the CDR3 is TGTGCCTGGAGTCCCGACAGTAACACTGAAGCTTTCTTT. This gives the protein CAWSPDSNTEAFF.

The chain links TRBV27 to TRBJ1-2; 11 bases agree with TRBD1. This CDR3 is 16 amino acids long. V dropped 2 bases and J dropped 1; count of bases not matched to a gene: 3. CDR1 is MNHEY, CDR2 SMNVEV, per germline (reference sequence). The CDR3 coding sequence is TGTGCCAGCAGTTTAGTGGGACAGGGGGTTAACTATGGCTACACCTTC. Its protein product is CASSLVGQGVNYGYTF.

The chain recombines TRBV27 with TRBJ1-2, with a possible D match to TRBD1 (6 bases). V was pared by 8 bases and J by 0 bases, with 16 bases between. The germline CDR1 and CDR2 sequences are MNHEY and SMNVEV (reference sequence). The CDR3 runs 15 residues. CDR3 sequence (DNA): TGTGCCAGCGGTTCGTACAGGGTAGCTAACTATGGCTACACCTTC. Its protein product is CASGSYRVANYGYTF.

V usage is TRBV2 and J usage is TRBJ1-2; no clear D. The V end lost 3 bases, the J end lost 3 bases, and 8 bases lay between the germline ends. Germline CDR1 reads SNHLY; CDR2 reads FYNNEI. The CDR3 extends over 13 amino acids. The CDR3 DNA is TGTGCCAGCAGTGAGGCGGTTTACTATGGCTACACCTTC. This gives the protein CASSEAVYYGYTF.

The chain combines TRBV30 with TRBJ1-1, with no clear D. The CDR3 has 12 amino acids. The ends were cut back, 3 bases at V and 4 bases at J, with 9 bases in the middle. Per the germline V gene, CDR1 is GTSNPN and CDR2 is SVGIG (reference sequence). CDR3 residues: CAWSSGGTEAFF. As DNA, the CDR3 is TGTGCCTGGAGCTCCGGCGGCACTGAAGCTTTCTTT.

In its sample, this clone was seen a few times. The V call is TRBV6-6, the J call TRBJ2-6, with D unclear. V was cut by 8 bases and J by 0 bases, with 11 bases left in between. Per germline, CDR1 MNHNY and CDR2 SVGAGI (reference sequence). There are 15 residues in the CDR3. CDR3 region: CASQARSSGANVLTF. The CDR3 DNA reads TGTGCCAGCCAAGCGCGGAGCTCTGGGGCCAACGTCCTGACTTTC.

This clone was counted a single time. The rearrangement links TRBV29-1 to TRBJ2-7; 9 nucleotides align to TRBD1. The CDR3 is 18 amino acids. Losses at the gene ends were 0 bases for V and 7 bases for J; bases not matched to a gene: 19. Looked up from germline, CDR1 is SQVTM and CDR2 is ANQGSEA. In nucleotides, the CDR3 is TGCAGCGTTGAAGATGGACACGCGAGGACAGGGGTGGGGGGGGAGCAGTACTTC. Translation gives CSVEDGHARTGVGGEQYF.